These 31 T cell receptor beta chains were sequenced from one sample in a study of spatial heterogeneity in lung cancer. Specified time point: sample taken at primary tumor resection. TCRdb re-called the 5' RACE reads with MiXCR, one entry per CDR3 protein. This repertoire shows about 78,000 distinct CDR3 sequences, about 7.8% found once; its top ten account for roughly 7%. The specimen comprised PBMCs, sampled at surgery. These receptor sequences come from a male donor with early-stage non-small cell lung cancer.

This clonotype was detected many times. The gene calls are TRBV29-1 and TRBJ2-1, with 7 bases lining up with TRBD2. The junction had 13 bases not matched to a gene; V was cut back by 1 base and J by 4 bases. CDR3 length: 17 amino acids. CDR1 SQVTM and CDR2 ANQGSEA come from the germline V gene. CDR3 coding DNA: TGCAGCGTTGAAGCTATGTTAGGGGCGGGAGTTTACAATGAGCAGTTCTTC. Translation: CSVEAMLGAGVYNEQFF.

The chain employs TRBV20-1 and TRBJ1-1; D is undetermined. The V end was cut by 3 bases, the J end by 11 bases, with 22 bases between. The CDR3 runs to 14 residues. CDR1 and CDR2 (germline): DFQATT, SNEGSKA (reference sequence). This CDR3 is CSASDRADPVNAFF. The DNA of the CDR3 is TGCAGTGCTAGCGACCGGGCCGATCCTGTAAACGCTTTCTTT.

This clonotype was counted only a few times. The CDR3 nucleotides read TGTGCCAGCAGCCCGGACCCTCTGAAGGAAACTGAAGCTTTCTTT. The encoded protein is CASSPDPLKETEAFF. The chain employs TRBV7-2 and TRBJ1-1, with D uncertain. V was trimmed by 5 bases and J by 5 bases, leaving 18 bases between them. Germline V gene lookup returns CDR1 SGHTA and CDR2 FQGNSA. This CDR3 region has 15 residues.

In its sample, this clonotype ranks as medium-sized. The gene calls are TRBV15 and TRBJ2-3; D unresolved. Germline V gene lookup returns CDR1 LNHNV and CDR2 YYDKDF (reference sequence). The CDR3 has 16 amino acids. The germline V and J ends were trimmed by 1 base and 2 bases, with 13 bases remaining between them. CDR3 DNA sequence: TGTGCCACCAGCAGAGGGGCCAGCGAGGACACAGATACGCAGTATTTT. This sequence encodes CATSRGASEDTDTQYF.

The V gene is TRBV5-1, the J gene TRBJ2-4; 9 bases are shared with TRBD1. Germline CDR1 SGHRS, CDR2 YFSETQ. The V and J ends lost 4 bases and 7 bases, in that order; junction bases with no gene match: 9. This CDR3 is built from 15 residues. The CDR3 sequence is CASSTQQGASNIQYF. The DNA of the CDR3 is TGCGCCAGCAGCACTCAACAGGGGGCATCGAACATTCAGTACTTC.

In DNA, the CDR3 is TGTGCCAGCAGTAGCCTAGCGGGAGGCGCAGATACGCAGTATTTT. This translates into CASSSLAGGADTQYF. The chain has TRBV6-1 and TRBJ2-3; TRBD2 matches at 11 bases. The CDR3 sequence is 15 residues long. Germline loops: CDR1 MNHNS, CDR2 SASEGT. With V trimmed by 5 bases and J by 4 bases, 5 bases remained unmatched.

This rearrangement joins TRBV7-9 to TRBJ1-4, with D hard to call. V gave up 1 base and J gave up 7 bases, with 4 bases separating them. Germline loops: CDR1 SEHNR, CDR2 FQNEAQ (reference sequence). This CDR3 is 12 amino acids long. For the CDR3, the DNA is TGTGCCAGCAGCTTAGTTCGTGAAAAACTGTTTTTT. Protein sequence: CASSLVREKLFF.

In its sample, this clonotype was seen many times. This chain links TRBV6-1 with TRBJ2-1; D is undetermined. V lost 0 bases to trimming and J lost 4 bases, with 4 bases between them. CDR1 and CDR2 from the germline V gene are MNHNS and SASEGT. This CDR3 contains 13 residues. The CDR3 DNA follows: TGTGCCAGCAGTGAAGCCCGATACAATGAGCAGTTCTTC. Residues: CASSEARYNEQFF.

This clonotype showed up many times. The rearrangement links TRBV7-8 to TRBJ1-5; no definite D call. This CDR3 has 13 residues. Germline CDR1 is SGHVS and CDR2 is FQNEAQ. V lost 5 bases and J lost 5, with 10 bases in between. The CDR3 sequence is CASSAHRDQPQHF. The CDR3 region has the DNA TGTGCCAGCAGCGCGCACAGAGATCAGCCCCAGCATTTT.

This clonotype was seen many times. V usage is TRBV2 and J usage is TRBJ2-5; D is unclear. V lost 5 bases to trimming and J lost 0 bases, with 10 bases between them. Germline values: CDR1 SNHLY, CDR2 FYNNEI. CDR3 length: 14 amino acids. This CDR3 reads CASSFQQYQETQYF. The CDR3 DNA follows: TGTGCCAGCAGTTTCCAGCAATACCAAGAGACCCAGTACTTC.

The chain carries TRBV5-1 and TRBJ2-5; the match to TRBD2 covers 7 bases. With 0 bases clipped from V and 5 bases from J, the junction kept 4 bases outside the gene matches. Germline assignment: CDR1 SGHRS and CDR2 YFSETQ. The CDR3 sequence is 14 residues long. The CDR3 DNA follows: TGCGCCAGCAGCTTGGCCACTAGCGAGGAGACCCAGTACTTC. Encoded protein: CASSLATSEETQYF.

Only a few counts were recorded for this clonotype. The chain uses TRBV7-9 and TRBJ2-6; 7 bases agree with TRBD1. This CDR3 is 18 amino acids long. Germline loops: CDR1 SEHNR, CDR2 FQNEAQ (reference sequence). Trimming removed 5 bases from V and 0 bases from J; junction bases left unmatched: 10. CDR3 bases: TGTGCCAGCAGCGGACTGGACAGGTTCGGCTCTGGGGCCAACGTCCTGACTTTC. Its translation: CASSGLDRFGSGANVLTF.

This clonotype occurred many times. CDR3 sequence reads: CASSSRTSGQETQYF. The CDR3 coding sequence is TGTGCCAGCAGTAGCAGGACTAGCGGCCAAGAGACCCAGTACTTC. The chain combines TRBV12-3 or TRBV12-4 with TRBJ2-5; TRBD2 aligns across 10 bases. This CDR3 has 15 amino acids. Losses at the gene ends were 5 bases for V and 1 base for J; bases not matched to a gene: 4.

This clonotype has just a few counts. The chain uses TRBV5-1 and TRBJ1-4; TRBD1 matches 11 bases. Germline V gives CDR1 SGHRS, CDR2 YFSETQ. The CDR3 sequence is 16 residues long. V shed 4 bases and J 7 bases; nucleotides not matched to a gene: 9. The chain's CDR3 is CASSIGQGAVFEKLFF. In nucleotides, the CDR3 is TGCGCCAGCAGCATCGGACAGGGGGCGGTATTTGAAAAACTGTTTTTT.

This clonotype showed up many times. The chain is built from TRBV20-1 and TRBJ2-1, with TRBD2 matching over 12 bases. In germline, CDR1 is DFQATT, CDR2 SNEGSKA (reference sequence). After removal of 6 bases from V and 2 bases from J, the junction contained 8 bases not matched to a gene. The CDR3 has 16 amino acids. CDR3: CSAERRLAGAYNEQFF. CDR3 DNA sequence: TGCAGTGCGGAACGACGACTAGCGGGAGCCTACAATGAGCAGTTCTTC.

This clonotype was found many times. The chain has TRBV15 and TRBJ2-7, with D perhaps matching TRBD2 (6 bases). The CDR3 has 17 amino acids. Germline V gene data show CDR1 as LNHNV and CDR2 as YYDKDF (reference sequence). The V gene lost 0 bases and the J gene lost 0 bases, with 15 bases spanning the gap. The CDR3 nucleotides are TGTGCCACCAGCAGAGATCGCGGGATCCTGTACTCCTACGAGCAGTACTTC. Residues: CATSRDRGILYSYEQYF.

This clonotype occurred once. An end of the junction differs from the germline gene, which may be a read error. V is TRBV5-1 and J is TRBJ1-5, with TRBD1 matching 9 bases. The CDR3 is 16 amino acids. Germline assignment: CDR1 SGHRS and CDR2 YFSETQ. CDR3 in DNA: TGTGCCAGCAGCTTAGAAGGACAGGGGAGCAATCAGCCCCAGCATTTT. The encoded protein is CASSLEGQGSNQPQHF. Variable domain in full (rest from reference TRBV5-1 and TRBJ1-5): KAGVTQTPRYLIKTRGQQVTLSCSPISGHRSVSWYQQTPGQGLQFLFEYFSETQRNKGNFPGRFSGRQFSNSRSEMNVSTLELGDSALYLCASSLEGQGSNQPQHFGDGTRLSIL.

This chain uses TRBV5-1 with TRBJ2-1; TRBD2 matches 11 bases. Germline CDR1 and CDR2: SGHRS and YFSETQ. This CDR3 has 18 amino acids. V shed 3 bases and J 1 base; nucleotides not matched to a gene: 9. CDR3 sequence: CASSSVAGGLVSYNEQFF. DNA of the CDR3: TGCGCCAGCAGCTCAGTAGCGGGAGGGCTTGTTTCCTACAATGAGCAGTTCTTC. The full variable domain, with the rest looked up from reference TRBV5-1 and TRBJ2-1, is KAGVTQTPRYLIKTRGQQVTLSCSPISGHRSVSWYQQTPGQGLQFLFEYFSETQRNKGNFPGRFSGRQFSNSRSEMNVSTLELGDSALYLCASSSVAGGLVSYNEQFFGPGTRLTVL.

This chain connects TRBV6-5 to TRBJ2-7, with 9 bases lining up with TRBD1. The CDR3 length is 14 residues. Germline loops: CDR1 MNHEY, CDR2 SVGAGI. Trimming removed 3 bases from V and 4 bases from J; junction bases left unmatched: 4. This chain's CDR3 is CASSYRGQGYEQYF. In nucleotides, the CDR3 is TGTGCCAGCAGTTATAGGGGACAGGGATACGAGCAGTACTTC.

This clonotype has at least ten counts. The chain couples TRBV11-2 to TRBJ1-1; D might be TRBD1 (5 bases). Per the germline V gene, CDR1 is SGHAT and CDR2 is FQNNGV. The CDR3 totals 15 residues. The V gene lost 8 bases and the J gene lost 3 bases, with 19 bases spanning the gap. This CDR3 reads CASSRSAKGDTEAFF. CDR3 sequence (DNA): TGTGCCAGCTCGAGGAGTGCAAAAGGGGACACTGAAGCTTTCTTT.

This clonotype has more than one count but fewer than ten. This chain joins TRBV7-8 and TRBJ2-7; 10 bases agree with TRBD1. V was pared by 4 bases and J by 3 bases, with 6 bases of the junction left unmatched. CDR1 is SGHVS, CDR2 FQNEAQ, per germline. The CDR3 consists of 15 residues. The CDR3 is CASSSTGGSFYEQYF. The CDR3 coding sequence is TGTGCCAGCAGCTCGACAGGGGGCAGTTTCTACGAGCAGTACTTC.

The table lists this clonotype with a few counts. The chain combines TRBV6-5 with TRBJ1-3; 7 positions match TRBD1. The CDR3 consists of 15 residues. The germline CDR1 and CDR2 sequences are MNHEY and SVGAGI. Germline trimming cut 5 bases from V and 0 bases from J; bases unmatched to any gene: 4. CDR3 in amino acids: CASSHRGLSGNTIYF. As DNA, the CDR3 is TGTGCCAGCAGTCACAGGGGTCTCTCTGGAAACACCATATATTTT.

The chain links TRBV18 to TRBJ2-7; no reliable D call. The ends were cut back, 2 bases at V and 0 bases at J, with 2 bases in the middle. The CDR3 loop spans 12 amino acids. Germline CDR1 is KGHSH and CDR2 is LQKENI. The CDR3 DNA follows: TGTGCCAGCTCACCAGACTCCTACGAGCAGTACTTC. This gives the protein CASSPDSYEQYF.

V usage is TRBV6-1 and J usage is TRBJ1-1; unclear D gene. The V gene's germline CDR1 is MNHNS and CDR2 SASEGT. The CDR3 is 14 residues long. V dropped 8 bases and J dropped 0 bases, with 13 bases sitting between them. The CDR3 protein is CASYRARLNTEAFF. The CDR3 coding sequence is TGTGCCAGCTACCGGGCCCGTTTGAACACTGAAGCTTTCTTT.

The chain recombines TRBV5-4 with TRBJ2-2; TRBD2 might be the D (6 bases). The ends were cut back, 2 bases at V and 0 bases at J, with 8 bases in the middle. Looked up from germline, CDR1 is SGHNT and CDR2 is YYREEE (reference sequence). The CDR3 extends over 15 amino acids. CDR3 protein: CASSFGTSNTGELFF. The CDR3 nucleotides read TGTGCCAGCAGCTTCGGGACTTCGAACACCGGGGAGCTGTTTTTT.

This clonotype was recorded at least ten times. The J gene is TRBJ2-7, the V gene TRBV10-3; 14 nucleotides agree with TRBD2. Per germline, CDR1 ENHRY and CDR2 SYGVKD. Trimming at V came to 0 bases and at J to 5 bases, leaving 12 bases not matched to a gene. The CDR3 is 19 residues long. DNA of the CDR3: TGTGCCATCAGTGAGTCGATCGGGACTAGCGGGGGTCCTGGCGACGAGCAGTACTTC. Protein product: CAISESIGTSGGPGDEQYF.

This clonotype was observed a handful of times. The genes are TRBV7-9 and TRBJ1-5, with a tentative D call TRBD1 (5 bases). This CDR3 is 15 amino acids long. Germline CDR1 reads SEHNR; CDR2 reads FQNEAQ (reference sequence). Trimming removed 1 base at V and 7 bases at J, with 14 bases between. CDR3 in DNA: TGTGCCAGCAGCTTAGATGGGCCAGGGCGCCAGCCCCAGCATTTT. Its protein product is CASSLDGPGRQPQHF.

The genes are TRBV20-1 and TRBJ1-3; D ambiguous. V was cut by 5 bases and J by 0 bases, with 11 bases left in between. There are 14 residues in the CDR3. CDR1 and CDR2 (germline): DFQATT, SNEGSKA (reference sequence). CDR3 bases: TGCAGTGCTCCTCGCGCAGGCTCTGGAAACACCATATATTTT. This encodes CSAPRAGSGNTIYF.

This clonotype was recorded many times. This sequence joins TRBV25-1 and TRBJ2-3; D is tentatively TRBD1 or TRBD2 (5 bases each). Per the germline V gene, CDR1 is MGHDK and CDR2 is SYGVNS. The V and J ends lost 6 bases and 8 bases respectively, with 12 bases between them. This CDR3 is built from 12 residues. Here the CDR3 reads CASSGPGATQYF. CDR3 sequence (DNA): TGTGCCAGCAGCGGGCCCGGGGCTACGCAGTATTTT.

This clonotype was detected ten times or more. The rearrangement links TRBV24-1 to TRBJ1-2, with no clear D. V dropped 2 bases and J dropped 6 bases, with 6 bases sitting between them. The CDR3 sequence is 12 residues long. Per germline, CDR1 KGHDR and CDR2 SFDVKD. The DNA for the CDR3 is TGTGCCACCAGTGATTATGGAGATGGCTACACCTTC. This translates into CATSDYGDGYTF.

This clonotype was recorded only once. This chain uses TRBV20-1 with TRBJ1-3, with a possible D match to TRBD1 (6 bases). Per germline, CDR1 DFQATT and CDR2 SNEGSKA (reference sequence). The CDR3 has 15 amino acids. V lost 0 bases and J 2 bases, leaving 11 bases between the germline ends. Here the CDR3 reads CSARENRVAGNTIYF. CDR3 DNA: TGCAGTGCTAGAGAGAACAGGGTCGCTGGAAACACCATATATTTT.